These 4 T cell receptor beta chains were sequenced from one sample in a study of blood T cell repertoires in COVID-19. TCRdb's copy holds only in-frame clones and misses some; the assay was immunoSEQ multiplex PCR. This table holds about 320,000 clones, approximately 91% found once. Input material: PBMCs or T cells enriched from blood (not recorded which). The source of these receptors is a woman in her 30s who had been exposed to COVID-19.

The chain combines TRBV10-3 with TRBJ1-2, with D hard to call. The V gene's germline CDR1 is ENHRY and CDR2 SYGVKD. Trimming shortened V by 2 bases and J by 2 bases, and 9 bases separated the two germline ends. The CDR3 contains 14 residues. In DNA form, the CDR3 reads TGTGCCATCAGTGAGAAACAGAGCAACTATGGCTACACCTTC. Encoded protein: CAISEKQSNYGYTF.

Only one count was recorded for this clone. The chain combines TRBV3-1 (or the pseudogene TRBV3-2) with TRBJ2-5; D may be TRBD1 (5 bases). The CDR3 length is 13 residues. Deletions cut 4 bases from V and 7 bases from J, with 13 bases between. Germline V gene sequence: CDR1 LGHDT, CDR2 YNNKEL (reference sequence). Written as DNA, the CDR3 is TGTGCCAGCAGCCCTACAGGCCCAGGGACCCAGTACTTC. Its protein is CASSPTGPGTQYF.

The rearrangement uses TRBV6-2 or TRBV6-3 and TRBJ1-6, with D possibly being TRBD1 (6 bases). The length of the CDR3 is 16 residues. The ends were cut back, 5 bases at V and 2 bases at J, with 13 bases in the middle. The germline V gene has CDR1 MNHEY and CDR2 SVGEGT. CDR3 protein: CASSTGTSPYNSPLHF. CDR3 nucleotides: TGTGCCAGCAGTACCGGGACATCACCCTATAATTCACCCCTCCACTTT.

The chain recombines TRBV12-3 or TRBV12-4 with TRBJ1-2, with unresolved D. This CDR3 comprises 13 residues. Trimming took off 6 bases at V and 1 base at J, with 9 bases between the two ends. The CDR3 region is CASRSALNYGYTF. The DNA of the CDR3 is TGTGCCAGCAGAAGCGCACTTAACTATGGCTACACCTTC.